One and the same sample provided the 11 T cell receptor beta chains below, sequenced in a study of shared clonotypes between healthy human individuals. The data were produced by immunoSEQ multiplex PCR, yet TCRdb's version contains in-frame clones alone and is incomplete. This table has approximately 2,200,000 clones, more than 85% appearing once. Positively selected for CCR7, the CD45RO-negative cells used as naive CD8 cells excluded terminally differentiated effector memory CD45RA+ cells. The sequenced sample consisted of naive CD8+ T cells from PBMCs. The receptors were gathered from a man aged 18 to 29 in good health. Some clones in this sample may be carry-over from other donors' samples.

The rearrangement uses TRBV7-9 and TRBJ2-1; D not resolved. The V gene lost 5 bases and the J gene lost 0 bases, with 14 bases spanning the gap. Germline lookup yields CDR1 SEHNR and CDR2 FQNEAQ (reference sequence). The CDR3 runs 16 residues. CDR3 DNA: TGTGCCAGCAGCCCTAGGTCAGTTGTCTCCTACAATGAGCAGTTCTTC. Translation: CASSPRSVVSYNEQFF. The full variable domain, completed using reference TRBV7-9 and TRBJ2-1, is DTGVSQNPRHKITKRGQNVTFRCDPISEHNRLYWYRQTLGQGPEFLTYFQNEAQLEKSRLLSDRFSAERPKGSFSTLEIQRTEQGDSAMYLCASSPRSVVSYNEQFFGPGTRLTVL.

V and J are TRBV29-1 and TRBJ2-2, with 10 bases identical to TRBD2. The germline V gene has CDR1 SQVTM and CDR2 ANQGSEA. V lost 4 bases, J lost 6 bases, and 8 bases stayed unmatched. This CDR3 spans 15 amino acids. CDR3 in DNA: TGCAGCGTTGTGCCTAGCGGGAGAGAAGCCGGGGAGCTGTTTTTT. It yields the protein CSVVPSGREAGELFF.

The rearrangement uses TRBV28 and TRBJ2-3; D unresolved. Germline loops: CDR1 MDHEN, CDR2 SYDVKM. Deletions cut 6 bases from V and 2 bases from J, with 18 bases between. This CDR3 has 16 residues. This chain's CDR3 is CASSTIEASDTDTQYF. The CDR3 DNA reads as TGTGCCAGCAGCACCATAGAAGCGAGCGACACAGATACGCAGTATTTT.

The genes are TRBV6-5 and TRBJ2-7; 9 bases fit TRBD2. Per germline, CDR1 MNHEY and CDR2 SVGAGI. The CDR3 is made up of 14 amino acids. V shed 6 bases, J shed 5 bases, and the junction held 8 bases outside the gene matches. CDR3 in amino acids: CASSMGLAKNEQYF. DNA for the CDR3: TGTGCCAGCAGCATGGGACTAGCAAAGAACGAGCAGTACTTC.

Comment on this clone: This sample also contains other DNA sequences that code for the same CDR3. This chain connects TRBV27 to TRBJ2-7; the D gene is possibly TRBD1 (6 bases). The V end was cut by 1 base, the J end by 3 bases, with 10 bases between. The germline gives CDR1 MNHEY, CDR2 SMNVEV (reference sequence). This CDR3 is built from 14 residues. The CDR3 DNA sequence: TGTGCCAGCAGTTTATTCCCGGACAGCTACGAGCAGTACTTC. Its translation is CASSLFPDSYEQYF.

On this clone: Different DNA sequences within this sample yield the same CDR3. This chain connects TRBV7-9 to TRBJ2-3, with 7 bases lining up with TRBD2. CDR1 and CDR2 from the germline V gene are SEHNR and FQNEAQ (reference sequence). Trimming removed 3 bases from V and 5 bases from J; junction bases left unmatched: 2. CDR3 length: 13 amino acids. CDR3 in amino acids: CASSLGGEDTQYF. DNA for the CDR3: TGTGCCAGCAGCTTGGGAGGGGAAGATACGCAGTATTTT.

With respect to this clone: Other nucleotide sequences from this sample produce the same CDR3. The chain is built from TRBV9 and TRBJ2-3; TRBD2 matches 8 bases. The CDR3 consists of 16 residues. Trimming removed 0 bases from V and 2 bases from J; junction bases left unmatched: 5. Germline assignment: CDR1 SGDLS and CDR2 YYNGEE. The CDR3 DNA is TGTGCCAGCAGCGTAGCGGGAGGGCCCTCCACAGATACGCAGTATTTT. It encodes CASSVAGGPSTDTQYF.

The chain employs TRBV7-9 and TRBJ2-1; the D gene could be TRBD1 or TRBD2 (5 bases each). V lost 3 bases, J lost 2 bases, and 11 bases lay in between. Germline lookup yields CDR1 SEHNR and CDR2 FQNEAQ (reference sequence). The CDR3 contains 15 residues. The CDR3 loop is CASSFSGTTYNEQFF. In DNA form, the CDR3 reads TGTGCCAGCAGCTTCTCCGGGACCACCTACAATGAGCAGTTCTTC. The full variable domain, rest sourced from reference TRBV7-9 and TRBJ2-1, is DTGVSQNPRHKITKRGQNVTFRCDPISEHNRLYWYRQTLGQGPEFLTYFQNEAQLEKSRLLSDRFSAERPKGSFSTLEIQRTEQGDSAMYLCASSFSGTTYNEQFFGPGTRLTVL.

This clone was recorded once. The V call is TRBV7-3, the J call TRBJ2-1, with D tentatively TRBD1 or TRBD2 (5 bases each). The CDR3 has 14 amino acids. CDR1 is SGHTA and CDR2 is FQGTGA in the germline V gene. V was clipped by 2 bases and J by 7 bases, with 12 bases between them. This CDR3 is CASSLVGPLNEQFF. CDR3 sequence (DNA): TGTGCCAGCAGCTTAGTGGGACCCCTAAATGAGCAGTTCTTC.

The V call is TRBV10-3, the J call TRBJ2-7; 8 bases agree with TRBD1. V trimming: 10 bases; J trimming: 0 bases; junction bases outside the gene matches: 11. Germline CDR1 reads ENHRY; CDR2 reads SYGVKD. The CDR3 runs to 15 residues. The DNA of the CDR3 is TGTGCCAGCGGACAGGGTCGGGGGAGCTCCTACGAGCAGTACTTC. Translating it yields CASGQGRGSSYEQYF.

The genes are TRBV2 and TRBJ1-1, with 11 bases identical to TRBD1. The germline gives CDR1 SNHLY, CDR2 FYNNEI. This CDR3 contains 14 residues. Trimming took 6 bases from V and 1 from J; bases not matched to a gene: 1. This chain's CDR3 is CASRGTGGNTEAFF. Written as DNA, the CDR3 is TGTGCCAGCAGGGGGACAGGGGGGAACACTGAAGCTTTCTTT.